Below, 3 T cell receptor beta chains from the same sample are listed, as sequenced in a study of blood T cell repertoires in COVID-19. The assay was immunoSEQ multiplex PCR, and TCRdb's table has in-frame clones only and misses some. The top ten hold approximately 2% of the sample, which has under 500,000 clones, nearly 90% seen once. The sequenced material came from PBMCs or T cells enriched from blood (not recorded which). The receptors shown here come from a young woman with acute COVID-19.

The chain recombines TRBV5-4 with TRBJ2-3; 13 bases align to TRBD2. The V gene end was trimmed by 5 bases and the J gene end by 3 bases; junction bases not matched to a gene: 6. The CDR3 loop spans 16 amino acids. Germline values: CDR1 SGHNT, CDR2 YYREEE (reference sequence). The CDR3 DNA reads TGTGCCAGCAGTCCCGGGACTAGCGGGACGACAGATACGCAGTATTTT. It specifies CASSPGTSGTTDTQYF.

This chain joins TRBV5-4 and TRBJ2-2, with 7 bases lining up with TRBD2. The CDR3 consists of 15 residues. V shed 7 bases and J 7 bases; nucleotides not matched to a gene: 13. The germline gives CDR1 SGHNT, CDR2 YYREEE (reference sequence). Here the CDR3 DNA reads TGTGCCAGCCAAAAGGGCGGGAGAGAAAACGGGGAGCTGTTTTTT. This gives the protein CASQKGGRENGELFF. The full variable domain, completed using reference TRBV5-4 and TRBJ2-2, is ETGVTQSPTHLIKTRGQQVTLRCSSQSGHNTVSWYQQALGQGPQFIFQYYREEENGRGNFPPRFSGLQFPNYSSELNVNALELDDSALYLCASQKGGRENGELFFGEGSRLTVL.

The chain joins TRBV9 to TRBJ2-6; D not resolved. Germline assignment: CDR1 SGDLS and CDR2 YYNGEE. This CDR3 has 17 residues. Trimming shortened V by 4 bases and J by 0 bases, and 14 bases separated the two germline ends. The CDR3 nucleotides read TGTGCCAGCAGCTTAAGAGGTAGCCTCTCTGGGGCCAACGTCCTGACTTTC. Its translation is CASSLRGSLSGANVLTF.